A single sample gave rise to the 3 T cell receptor beta chains below, sequenced in a study of cytomegalovirus exposure and HLA in healthy donors. Primers for the PCR totalled 60 Vbeta and 13 Jbeta. Sequencing used immunoSEQ multiplex PCR; TCRdb keeps in-frame clones, though not all of them. The repertoire includes around 97,000 clones, less than 10% of them detected once, and 4.5% to 6% sits in the top ten. The sequenced material came from PBMCs. These TCRs come from a middle-aged man in good health and CMV-seropositive.

This clone was observed a few times. This chain joins TRBV6-1 and TRBJ1-4; D is possibly TRBD1 (5 bases). Between the trimmed V and J ends, which lost 3 bases and 1 base, there was a span of 15 bases. Germline V lookup: CDR1 MNHNS, CDR2 SASEGT. The CDR3 consists of 17 residues. The CDR3 protein is CASSDKRQGGTNEKLFF. DNA for the CDR3: TGTGCCAGCAGTGATAAACGCCAGGGTGGAACTAATGAAAAACTGTTTTTT.

This clone was seen only a few times. This chain connects TRBV10-3 to TRBJ1-2; no reliable D call. The V gene's germline CDR1 is ENHRY and CDR2 SYGVKD. The CDR3 has 13 amino acids. V lost 3 bases and J 0 bases, leaving 5 bases between the germline ends. CDR3 region: CAISDGANYGYTF. The CDR3 DNA sequence: TGTGCCATCAGTGACGGGGCTAACTATGGCTACACCTTC.

There are a few counts of this clone. The CDR3 region is CAIRTGANTEAFF. Here the CDR3 DNA reads TGTGCCATCCGGACAGGAGCGAACACTGAAGCTTTCTTT. The chain combines TRBV10-3 with TRBJ1-1; 7 bases map to TRBD1. The CDR3 totals 13 residues. Germline lookup yields CDR1 ENHRY and CDR2 SYGVKD. The trim removed 8 bases at V and 1 base at J, leaving 4 bases unmatched.